This is a list of T cell receptor beta chains from one sample in a study of T cell responses to AZD1222 COVID-19 vaccine. TCRdb keeps only in-frame clones here, not all; method: immunoSEQ multiplex PCR. The sample holds 85,000 to 130,000 clones, 85% to 95% seen once. This specimen consisted of peripheral blood, obtained on day 0 of AZD1222 vaccination. Source of these receptors: an adult in good health. CDR3s include the opening cysteine and the closing phenylalanine or tryptophan. A D gene is named only where the DNA matches it firmly. Size values are once, few and many counts, or a class for expanded clones, and some rows have none.

d_gene,j_gene,len,v_gene,abundance,CDR3aa,CDR3nt
-,TRBJ1-1,13,TRBV27,-,CASSPDNTVKAFF,TGTGCCAGCAGCCCCGACAACACAGTTAAAGCTTTCTTT
-,TRBJ2-7,15,TRBV5-4,few,CASSRNMAGTYEQYF,TGTGCCAGCAGCCGAAACATGGCGGGAACCTACGAGCAGTACTTC
TRBD1,TRBJ2-6,17,TRBV19,few,CASSYRGPSSGANVLTF,TGTGCCAGTAGCTACAGGGGGCCCAGCTCTGGGGCCAACGTCCTGACTTTC
-,TRBJ2-1,11,TRBV3-1/TRBV3-2,-,CASSFFNEQFF,TGTGCCAGCAGCTTCTTCAATGAGCAGTTCTTC
TRBD1,TRBJ1-2,15,TRBV7-2,-,CASSLMLGQDYGYTF,TGTGCCAGCAGCTTAATGCTCGGACAGGACTATGGCTACACCTTC
TRBD2,TRBJ2-7,15,TRBV28,-,CASSFLAGTKDEQYF,TGTGCCAGCAGTTTTCTAGCGGGAACAAAGGACGAGCAGTACTTC
-,TRBJ1-4,14,TRBV2,-,CASSVQGHNEKLFF,TGTGCCAGCAGTGTACAGGGTCATAATGAAAAACTGTTTTTT
-,TRBJ2-7,12,TRBV28,-,CASRPEAGEQYF,TGTGCCAGCAGACCTGAGGCGGGCGAGCAGTACTTC
-,TRBJ2-1,16,TRBV9,-,CASSPTDSGSYNEQFF,TGTGCCAGCAGCCCTACGGACAGCGGGTCCTACAATGAGCAGTTCTTC
TRBD1,TRBJ2-6,19,TRBV28,-,CASSLNEQGSSSGANVLTF,TGTGCCAGCAGTTTAAATGAACAGGGGTCTAGCTCTGGGGCCAACGTCCTGACTTTC
-,TRBJ1-1,14,TRBV7-9,-,CASSLVAWGTEAFF,TGTGCCAGCAGCTTAGTGGCTTGGGGCACTGAAGCTTTCTTT
-,TRBJ1-1,15,TRBV19,-,CASSIVRGLGTEAFF,TGTGCCAGTAGTATAGTTCGGGGGCTGGGAACTGAAGCTTTCTTT
-,TRBJ1-4,13,TRBV30,-,CAWSVSGSEKLFF,TGTGCCTGGAGTGTATCGGGAAGTGAAAAACTGTTTTTT
TRBD2,TRBJ2-7,14,TRBV20-1,-,CSASRSGGVYEQYF,TGCAGTGCTAGTCGTAGCGGGGGAGTCTACGAGCAGTACTTC
TRBD1,TRBJ1-5,17,TRBV9,-,CASTQGQGARGNQPQHF,TGTGCCAGCACACAGGGACAGGGGGCGAGGGGCAATCAGCCCCAGCATTTT
-,TRBJ1-2,13,TRBV7-2,-,CASGEAANYGYTF,TGTGCCAGCGGAGAAGCTGCTAACTATGGCTACACCTTC
TRBD1,TRBJ1-2,13,TRBV2,-,CATRTGFNSGYTF,TGTGCCACCCGGACAGGGTTTAATAGTGGCTACACCTTC
-,TRBJ1-4,13,TRBV30,-,CAWTGSPGEKLFF,TGTGCCTGGACAGGCTCTCCTGGTGAAAAACTGTTTTTT
TRBD2,TRBJ2-1,17,TRBV2,-,CASSLAGGPRSYNEQFF,TGTGCCAGCAGCCTAGCGGGAGGGCCGAGGTCCTACAATGAGCAGTTCTTC
TRBD1,TRBJ2-6,14,TRBV5-1,-,CASGQGSGANVLTF,TGCGCCAGCGGACAGGGCTCTGGGGCCAACGTCCTGACTTTC
-,TRBJ1-1,12,TRBV15,-,CATSRDTIEAFF,TGTGCCACCAGCAGAGATACAATTGAAGCTTTCTTT
-,TRBJ2-3,16,TRBV11-2,-,CASSLGFGQSTDTQYF,TGTGCCAGCAGCTTAGGATTCGGACAGAGCACAGATACGCAGTATTTT
-,TRBJ2-5,14,TRBV7-9,-,CASSPQGYRETQYF,TGTGCCAGCAGCCCCCAGGGATACAGGGAGACCCAGTACTTC
-,TRBJ2-1,12,TRBV3-1/TRBV3-2,-,CASSQDQNEQFF,TGTGCCAGCAGCCAAGATCAAAATGAGCAGTTCTTC
TRBD2,TRBJ2-5,15,TRBV19,-,CASSIGWGGQETQYF,TGTGCCAGTAGTATAGGGTGGGGGGGCCAAGAGACCCAGTACTTC
-,TRBJ1-6,13,TRBV6-5,-,CASSLQSNSPLHF,TGTGCCAGCAGTCTCCAGTCCAATTCACCCCTCCACTTT
-,TRBJ1-6,15,TRBV2,-,CASSEWGRSTSPLHF,TGTGCCAGCAGTGAATGGGGGCGGTCCACTTCACCCCTCCACTTT
TRBD1,TRBJ1-1,13,TRBV2,-,CASTGGLNTEAFF,TGTGCCAGTACAGGGGGCTTGAACACTGAAGCTTTCTTT
-,TRBJ2-7,11,TRBV2,-,CASREFYEQYF,TGTGCCAGCAGGGAGTTTTACGAGCAGTACTTC
-,TRBJ2-7,12,TRBV10-3,-,CAISQTRNEQYF,TGTGCCATCAGTCAGACGAGAAACGAGCAGTACTTC
TRBD2,TRBJ2-7,13,TRBV2,-,CASRGGSVHEQYF,TGTGCCAGCAGAGGCGGGAGTGTCCACGAGCAGTACTTC
-,TRBJ2-7,15,TRBV6-2/TRBV6-3,-,CASSYAQAVTYEQYF,TGTGCCAGCAGTTATGCACAGGCGGTGACCTACGAGCAGTACTTC
TRBD1,TRBJ2-7,16,TRBV19,-,CASRQRRGQGGYEQYF,TGTGCCAGTCGACAAAGGCGTGGACAGGGGGGCTACGAGCAGTACTTC
TRBD1,TRBJ1-4,14,TRBV6-5,once,CASIRQGANEKLFF,TGTGCCAGCATCCGACAGGGGGCTAATGAAAAACTGTTTTTT
TRBD1,TRBJ2-3,15,TRBV11-3,-,CASSIRQGSTDTQYF,TGTGCCAGCAGCATTCGACAGGGGAGCACAGATACGCAGTATTTT
-,TRBJ2-5,14,TRBV4-1,-,CASSQGAREETQYF,TGCGCCAGCAGCCAAGGCGCCAGGGAAGAGACCCAGTACTTC
-,TRBJ2-7,15,TRBV23-1,-,CASVLRPKLPYEQYF,TGCGCCAGCGTCTTGCGGCCCAAGCTACCCTACGAGCAGTACTTC